This T cell receptor (beta chain) was sequenced in a study of shared clonotypes between healthy human individuals. On the study more broadly: CD8 memory received one plate per donor, CD8 naive two, CD4 memory three and CD4 naive three. General observations from the study: With a handful of donors compared, 4.5% to 6.5% of naive CD4 clonotypes were shared. Non-shared clonotypes displayed generation probabilities falling below those of clonotypes present in all four donors. An effect of sequencing depth on clonotype sharing among donors was expected.

Here immunoSEQ multiplex PCR was the method, and the copy in TCRdb shows in-frame clones only, minus some. The repertoire consists of approximately 940,000 clones, with approximately 80% occurring once and the leading ten covering over 1.3%. Of note for this clone: Its antigen is unidentified.

Trimming removed 0 bases from V and 4 bases from J; junction bases left unmatched: 1. Germline loops: CDR1 SQVTM, CDR2 ANQGSEA. This CDR3 comprises 13 residues. The sample taken for sequencing was memory CD4+ T cells sorted from blood. The subset is: CD45RA-negative fraction. The clonotype was recovered from a man aged 18 to 30 in good health. The V and J genes are TRBV29-1 and TRBJ2-3, with TRBD1 identical over 7 bases. The CDR3 bases are TGCAGCGTTGAAGACCAGGGGGCAGATACGCAGTATTTT. As protein: CSVEDQGADTQYF.